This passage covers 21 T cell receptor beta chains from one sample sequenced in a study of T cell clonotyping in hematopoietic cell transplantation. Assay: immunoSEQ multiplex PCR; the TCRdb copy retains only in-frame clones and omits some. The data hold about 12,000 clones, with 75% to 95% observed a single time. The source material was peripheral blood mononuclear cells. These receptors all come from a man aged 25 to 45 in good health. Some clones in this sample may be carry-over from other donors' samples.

The CDR3 DNA follows: TGTGCCTGGATGCTAGGGACGGGCACTGAAGCTTTCTTT. Its protein product is CAWMLGTGTEAFF. The chain couples TRBV30 to TRBJ1-1; possible D gene TRBD1, 5 bases. Germline V lookup: CDR1 GTSNPN, CDR2 SVGIG (reference sequence). The CDR3 loop spans 13 amino acids. V was clipped by 4 bases and J by 4 bases, with 13 bases between them. The full variable domain, with the rest looked up from reference TRBV30 and TRBJ1-1, is SQTIHQWPATLVQPVGSPLSLECTVEGTSNPNLYWYRQAAGRGLQLLFYSVGIGQISSEVPQNLSASRPQDRQFILSSKKLLLSDSGFYLCAWMLGTGTEAFFGQGTRLTVV.

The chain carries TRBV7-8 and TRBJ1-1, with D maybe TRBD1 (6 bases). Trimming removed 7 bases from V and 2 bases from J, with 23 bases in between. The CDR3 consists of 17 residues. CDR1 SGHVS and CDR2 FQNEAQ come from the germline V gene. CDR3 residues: CASTKRAGAEGNTEAFF. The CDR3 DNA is TGTGCCAGCACAAAGAGGGCAGGGGCGGAAGGAAACACTGAAGCTTTCTTT.

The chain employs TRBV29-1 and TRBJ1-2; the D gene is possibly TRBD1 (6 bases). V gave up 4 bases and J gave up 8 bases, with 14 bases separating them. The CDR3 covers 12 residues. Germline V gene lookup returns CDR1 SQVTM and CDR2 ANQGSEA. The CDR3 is CSVVDRLTGYTF. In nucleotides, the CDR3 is TGCAGCGTTGTAGACAGGCTGACAGGCTACACCTTC.

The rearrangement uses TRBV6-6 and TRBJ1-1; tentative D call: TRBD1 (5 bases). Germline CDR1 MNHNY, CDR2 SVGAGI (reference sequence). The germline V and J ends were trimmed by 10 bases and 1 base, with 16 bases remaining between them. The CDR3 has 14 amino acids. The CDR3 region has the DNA TGTGCCATTACGTCGGGACTGGAGAACACTGAAGCTTTCTTT. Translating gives CAITSGLENTEAFF.

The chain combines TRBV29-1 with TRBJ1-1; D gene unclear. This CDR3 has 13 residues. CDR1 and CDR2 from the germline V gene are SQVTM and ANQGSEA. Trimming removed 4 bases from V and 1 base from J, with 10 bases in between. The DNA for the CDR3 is TGCAGCGTTGCATGGGTGAAGAACACTGAAGCTTTCTTT. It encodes CSVAWVKNTEAFF. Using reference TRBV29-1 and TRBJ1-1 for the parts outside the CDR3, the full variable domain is SAVISQKPSRDICQRGTSLTIQCQVDSQVTMMFWYRQQPGQSLTLIATANQGSEATYESGFVIDKFPISRPNLTFSTLTVSNMSPEDSSIYLCSVAWVKNTEAFFGQGTRLTVV.

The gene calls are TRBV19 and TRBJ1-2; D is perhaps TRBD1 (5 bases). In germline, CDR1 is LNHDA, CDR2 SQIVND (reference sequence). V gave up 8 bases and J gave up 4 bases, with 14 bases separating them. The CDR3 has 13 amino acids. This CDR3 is CASVDGGVYGYTF. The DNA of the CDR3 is TGTGCCAGTGTCGACGGGGGAGTCTATGGCTACACCTTC.

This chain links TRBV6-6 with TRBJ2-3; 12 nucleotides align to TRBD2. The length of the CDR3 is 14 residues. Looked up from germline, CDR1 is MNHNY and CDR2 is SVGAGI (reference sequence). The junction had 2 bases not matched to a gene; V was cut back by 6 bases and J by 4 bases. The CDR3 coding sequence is TGTGCCAGCAGCCGACTAGCGGGGGCAGATACGCAGTATTTT. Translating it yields CASSRLAGADTQYF.

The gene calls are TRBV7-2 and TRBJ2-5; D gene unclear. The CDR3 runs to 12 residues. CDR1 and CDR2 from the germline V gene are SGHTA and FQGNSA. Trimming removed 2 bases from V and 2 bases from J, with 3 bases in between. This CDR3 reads CASSLPQETQYF. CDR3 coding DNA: TGTGCCAGCAGCTTACCACAAGAGACCCAGTACTTC.

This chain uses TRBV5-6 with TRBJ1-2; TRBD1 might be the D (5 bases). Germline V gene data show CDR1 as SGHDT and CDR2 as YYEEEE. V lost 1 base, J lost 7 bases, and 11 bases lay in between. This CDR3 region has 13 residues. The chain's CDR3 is CASSLFGRGGYTF. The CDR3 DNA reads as TGTGCCAGCAGCTTGTTTGGGAGGGGTGGCTACACCTTC.

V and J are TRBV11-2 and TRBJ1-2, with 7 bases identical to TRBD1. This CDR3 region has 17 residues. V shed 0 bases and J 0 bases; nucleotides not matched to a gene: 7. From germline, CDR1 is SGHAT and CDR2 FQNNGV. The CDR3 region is CASSLDSSGTANYGYTF. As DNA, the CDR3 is TGTGCCAGCAGCTTAGATAGTTCCGGGACAGCTAACTATGGCTACACCTTC. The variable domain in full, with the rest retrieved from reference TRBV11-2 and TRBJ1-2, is EAGVAQSPRYKIIEKRQSVAFWCNPISGHATLYWYQQILGQGPKLLIQFQNNGVVDDSQLPKDRFSAERLKGVDSTLKIQPAKLEDSAVYLCASSLDSSGTANYGYTFGSGTRLTVV.

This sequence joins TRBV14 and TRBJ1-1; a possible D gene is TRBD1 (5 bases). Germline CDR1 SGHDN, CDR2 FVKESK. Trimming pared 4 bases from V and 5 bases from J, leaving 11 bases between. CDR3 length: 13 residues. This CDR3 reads CASSLGTATEAFF. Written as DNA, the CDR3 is TGTGCCAGCAGCCTCGGGACTGCGACTGAAGCTTTCTTT. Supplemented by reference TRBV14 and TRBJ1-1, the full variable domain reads EAGVTQFPSHSVIEKGQTVTLRCDPISGHDNLYWYRRVMGKEIKFLLHFVKESKQDESGMPNNRFLAERTGGTYSTLKVQPAELEDSGVYFCASSLGTATEAFFGQGTRLTVV.

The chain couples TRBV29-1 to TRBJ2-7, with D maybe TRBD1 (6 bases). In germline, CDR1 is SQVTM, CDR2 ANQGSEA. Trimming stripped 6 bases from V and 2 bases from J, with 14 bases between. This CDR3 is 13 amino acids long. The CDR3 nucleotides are TGCAGCGTAGGGGGAGTTGGGGCCTACGAGCAGTACTTC. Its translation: CSVGGVGAYEQYF.

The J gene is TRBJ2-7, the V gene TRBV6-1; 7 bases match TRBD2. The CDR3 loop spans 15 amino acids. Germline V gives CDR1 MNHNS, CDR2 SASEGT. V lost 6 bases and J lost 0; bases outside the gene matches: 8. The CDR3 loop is CASSGGGGSSYEQYF. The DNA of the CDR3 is TGTGCCAGCAGCGGTGGGGGGGGGAGCTCCTACGAGCAGTACTTC.

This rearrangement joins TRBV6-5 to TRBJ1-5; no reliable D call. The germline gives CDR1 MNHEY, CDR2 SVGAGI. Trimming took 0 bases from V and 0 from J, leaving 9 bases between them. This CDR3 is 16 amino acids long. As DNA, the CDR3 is TGTGCCAGCAGTTACTCGAGCAGGTATAGCAATCAGCCCCAGCATTTT. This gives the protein CASSYSSRYSNQPQHF.

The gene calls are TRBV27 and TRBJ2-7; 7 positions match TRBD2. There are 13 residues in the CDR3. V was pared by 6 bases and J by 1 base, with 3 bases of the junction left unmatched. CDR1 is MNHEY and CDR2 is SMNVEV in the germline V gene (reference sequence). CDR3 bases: TGTGCCAGCAGGTCACTAGCGTCCTACGAGCAGTACTTC. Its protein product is CASRSLASYEQYF.

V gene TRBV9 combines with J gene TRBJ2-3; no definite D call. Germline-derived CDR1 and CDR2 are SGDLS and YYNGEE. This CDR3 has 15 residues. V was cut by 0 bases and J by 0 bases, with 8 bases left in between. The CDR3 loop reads CASSVEAASTDTQYF. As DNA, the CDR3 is TGTGCCAGCAGCGTAGAGGCAGCGAGCACAGATACGCAGTATTTT.

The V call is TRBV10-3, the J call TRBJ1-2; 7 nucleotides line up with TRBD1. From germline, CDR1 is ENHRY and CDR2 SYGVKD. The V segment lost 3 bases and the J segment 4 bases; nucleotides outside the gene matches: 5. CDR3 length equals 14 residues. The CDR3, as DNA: TGTGCCATCAGTGACGGACAGGCAATCTATGGCTACACCTTC. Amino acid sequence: CAISDGQAIYGYTF.

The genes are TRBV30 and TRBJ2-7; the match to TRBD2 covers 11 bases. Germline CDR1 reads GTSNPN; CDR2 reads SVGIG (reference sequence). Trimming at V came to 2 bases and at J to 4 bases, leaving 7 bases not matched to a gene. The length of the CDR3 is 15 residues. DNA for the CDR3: TGTGCCTGGAGTACTAGCGGGGGACCGTCTTACGAGCAGTACTTC. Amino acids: CAWSTSGGPSYEQYF.

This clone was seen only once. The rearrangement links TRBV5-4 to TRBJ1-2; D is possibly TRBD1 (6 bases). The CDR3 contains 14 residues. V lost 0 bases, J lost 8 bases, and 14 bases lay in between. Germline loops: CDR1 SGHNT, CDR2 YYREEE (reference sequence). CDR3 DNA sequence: TGTGCCAGCAGCTTGGACAGGTGGGGGCTAGGCTACACCTTC. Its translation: CASSLDRWGLGYTF.

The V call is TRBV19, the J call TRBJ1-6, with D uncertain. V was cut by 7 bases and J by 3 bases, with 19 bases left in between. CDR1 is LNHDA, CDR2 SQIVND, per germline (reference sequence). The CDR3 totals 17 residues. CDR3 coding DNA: TGTGCCAGTAACGCGATGGACTCAGGTTTCTATAATTCACCCCTCCACTTT. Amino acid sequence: CASNAMDSGFYNSPLHF.

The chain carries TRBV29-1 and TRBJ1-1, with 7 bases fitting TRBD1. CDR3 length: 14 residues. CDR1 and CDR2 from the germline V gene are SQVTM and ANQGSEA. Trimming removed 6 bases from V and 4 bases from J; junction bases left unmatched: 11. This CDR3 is CSVQPRQGGTEAFF. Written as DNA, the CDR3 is TGCAGCGTCCAACCTCGACAGGGCGGCACTGAAGCTTTCTTT.